This T cell receptor beta chain was identified during a study of T cells of healthy individuals. TCRdb redid the calling of the 5' RACE reads with MiXCR, one entry per CDR3 protein. This sample has about 96,000 distinct CDR3 sequences, with 17% found just once. CDR1 and CDR2 from the germline V gene are SGHAT and FQNNGV. V was clipped by 2 bases and J by 6 bases; unmatched bases: 6. The CDR3 has 16 amino acids. The V and J genes are TRBV11-2 and TRBJ1-4; 10 nucleotides match TRBD1. The clonotype was recovered from a human donor in good health. Written as DNA, the CDR3 is TGTGCCAGCAGCTTATTCACCGGGACAGGGGATGAAAAACTGTTTTTT. Protein product: CASSLFTGTGDEKLFF.